These 24 T cell receptor beta chains originate from one sample sequenced in a study of CD8+ T cells in alopecia areata. Regarding treatment: oral pan-JAK inhibitor, 5-10 mg twice daily. Reverse transcription of extracted RNA yielded cDNA, which provided the sequencing template. Clones were sequenced by immunoSEQ multiplex PCR, and TCRdb holds only the in-frame ones, with some missing. The repertoire holds roughly 210,000 clones, with less than 50% as singletons. This material consisted of CD4+ T cells sorted from blood, taken at approximately week 36, from a patient treated with tofacitinib. Receptors originate from a human donor with alopecia areata.

The count of this clone is one. The chain links TRBV2 to TRBJ2-3; 9 bases line up with TRBD2. In germline, CDR1 is SNHLY, CDR2 FYNNEI. CDR3 length equals 16 residues. The ends lost 6 bases at V and 4 bases at J; junction bases unmatched: 11. The CDR3 here is CASRRLTSGSADTQYF. DNA for the CDR3: TGTGCCAGCAGAAGACTGACTAGCGGCTCAGCAGATACGCAGTATTTT.

This clone was seen more than once but under ten times. This rearrangement joins TRBV2 to TRBJ2-7, with 7 bases matching TRBD1. After removal of 6 bases from V and 2 bases from J, the junction contained 7 bases not matched to a gene. There are 14 residues in the CDR3. Germline CDR1 SNHLY, CDR2 FYNNEI. The chain's CDR3 is CASSRDRATYEQYF. CDR3 sequence (DNA): TGTGCCAGCAGCCGTGACAGGGCCACCTACGAGCAGTACTTC.

The count of this clone is one. The V and J genes are TRBV5-1 and TRBJ2-7; D may be TRBD1 (6 bases). The CDR3 runs 16 residues. The V gene lost 7 bases and the J gene lost 0 bases, with 20 bases spanning the gap. Germline V lookup: CDR1 SGHRS, CDR2 YFSETQ. CDR3 nucleotide sequence: TGCGCCAGCGGGGAAAGGGGGAAGGCCGGCTCCTACGAGCAGTACTTC. Protein: CASGERGKAGSYEQYF.

V usage is TRBV7-9 and J usage is TRBJ2-7; either TRBD1 or TRBD2 may supply D (5 bases each). Deletions cut 0 bases from V and 3 bases from J, with 18 bases between. The germline CDR1 and CDR2 sequences are SEHNR and FQNEAQ (reference sequence). The CDR3 loop spans 17 amino acids. DNA for the CDR3: TGTGCCAGCAGCTTAGCGCGAGACCCTCGGGGCTACTACGAGCAGTACTTC. Amino acid sequence: CASSLARDPRGYYEQYF.

This clone was found a few times. The chain combines TRBV2 with TRBJ2-1, with unresolved D. This CDR3 is 14 amino acids long. Trimming took off 6 bases at V and 6 bases at J, with 15 bases between the two ends. Germline lookup yields CDR1 SNHLY and CDR2 FYNNEI. CDR3 loop: CASRLLVSLNEQFF. The CDR3 nucleotides read TGTGCCAGCAGGCTGTTAGTGTCCCTCAATGAGCAGTTCTTC. Full variable domain (outside the CDR3, taken from reference TRBV2 and TRBJ2-1): EPEVTQTPSHQVTQMGQEVILRCVPISNHLYFYWYRQILGQKVEFLVSFYNNEISEKSEIFDDQFSVERPDGSNFTLKIRSTKLEDSAMYFCASRLLVSLNEQFFGPGTRLTVL.

V usage is TRBV7-9 and J usage is TRBJ1-2, with 10 positions matching TRBD1. The CDR3 is 15 residues long. Germline V gene lookup returns CDR1 SEHNR and CDR2 FQNEAQ (reference sequence). The ends lost 5 bases at V and 2 bases at J; junction bases unmatched: 5. The CDR3 coding sequence is TGTGCCAGCAGCCCCCGGACAGGGGGGAACTATGGCTACACCTTC. This encodes CASSPRTGGNYGYTF.

This clone was picked up a small number of times. The V gene is TRBV7-9, the J gene TRBJ2-1; TRBD2 matches at 9 bases. The CDR3 runs to 15 residues. The V segment lost 3 bases and the J segment 8 bases; nucleotides outside the gene matches: 8. Germline V gene sequence: CDR1 SEHNR, CDR2 FQNEAQ (reference sequence). CDR3 sequence reads: CASSLASGITHEQFF. CDR3 in DNA: TGTGCCAGCAGCTTGGCTAGCGGGATCACGCATGAGCAGTTCTTC.

This clone has just a few counts. The rearrangement joins TRBV7-2 to TRBJ2-1, with TRBD2 matching over 13 bases. This CDR3 region has 15 residues. CDR1 and CDR2 from the germline V gene are SGHTA and FQGNSA. Trimming cost V 6 bases and J 10 bases; bases outside gene matches: 9. The CDR3 sequence is CASSPTSGRASEQFF. The CDR3 DNA reads TGTGCCAGCAGTCCAACTAGCGGGAGGGCCTCAGAGCAGTTCTTC.

This chain joins TRBV15 and TRBJ1-4; 7 positions match TRBD1. Germline V gives CDR1 LNHNV, CDR2 YYDKDF (reference sequence). The J segment lost 7 bases and the V segment lost 3 bases, leaving 8 bases of the junction unmatched. This CDR3 region has 15 residues. CDR3 sequence: CATSRLQGISEKLFF. The CDR3 DNA reads as TGTGCCACCAGCAGGCTACAGGGGATTAGTGAAAAACTGTTTTTT.

This clone turned up a few times. The identical CDR3 is also encoded by other nucleotide sequences in the sample. The chain recombines TRBV5-6 with TRBJ2-1; TRBD2 aligns across 11 bases. CDR1 and CDR2 (germline): SGHDT, YYEEEE. CDR3 length equals 16 residues. V lost 5 bases and J lost 2; bases outside the gene matches: 6. The CDR3 reads CASSPGSGRAYNEQFF. For the CDR3, the DNA is TGTGCCAGCAGTCCCGGTAGCGGGAGGGCCTACAATGAGCAGTTCTTC.

The chain is built from TRBV7-2 and TRBJ2-4; 8 positions match TRBD2. Per germline, CDR1 SGHTA and CDR2 FQGNSA. The V gene end was trimmed by 6 bases and the J gene end by 10 bases; junction bases not matched to a gene: 11. The CDR3 runs 14 residues. The CDR3 loop reads CASRPAGAAGIQYF. CDR3 DNA: TGTGCCAGCAGACCAGCGGGGGCAGCGGGGATTCAGTACTTC.

The count of this clone is one. The chain uses TRBV7-9 and TRBJ2-3, with 7 bases matching TRBD1. The CDR3 covers 16 residues. V lost 7 bases to trimming and J lost 2 bases; unmatched junction nucleotides: 12. CDR1 SEHNR and CDR2 FQNEAQ come from the germline V gene (reference sequence). CDR3 sequence (DNA): TGTGCCAGCACCCCCGGAACAGGGGACATCACAGATACGCAGTATTTT. It is translated as CASTPGTGDITDTQYF.

This clone was seen only once. The gene calls are TRBV27 and TRBJ2-1; 7 positions match TRBD2. Germline assignment: CDR1 MNHEY and CDR2 SMNVEV (reference sequence). With V trimmed by 6 bases and J by 6 bases, 11 bases remained unmatched. The CDR3 has 15 amino acids. The CDR3 sequence is CASRRGGSLSNEQFF. In DNA form, the CDR3 reads TGTGCCAGCAGAAGGGGCGGGAGCCTTTCCAATGAGCAGTTCTTC.

The V gene is TRBV30, the J gene TRBJ2-2; D remains ambiguous. The CDR3 runs 12 residues. CDR1 is GTSNPN and CDR2 is SVGIG in the germline V gene (reference sequence). Trimming took off 0 bases at V and 6 bases at J, with 5 bases between the two ends. In DNA form, the CDR3 reads TGTGCCTGGAGTGTAACGGCCGGGGAGCTGTTTTTT. Translation gives CAWSVTAGELFF.

This chain joins TRBV30 and TRBJ2-7; TRBD2 agrees at 8 bases. Germline assignment: CDR1 GTSNPN and CDR2 SVGIG (reference sequence). Trimming cost V 0 bases and J 5 bases; bases outside gene matches: 6. CDR3 length equals 14 residues. The DNA for the CDR3 is TGTGCCTGGAGTGTACCGGCGGGGGGCCACGAGCAGTACTTC. Encoded protein: CAWSVPAGGHEQYF.

This chain connects TRBV9 to TRBJ1-6; the match to TRBD1 covers 8 bases. The CDR3 is made up of 15 amino acids. Germline V gene sequence: CDR1 SGDLS, CDR2 YYNGEE. V dropped 4 bases and J dropped 7; count of bases not matched to a gene: 7. The CDR3 DNA is TGTGCCAGCAGCCCTCTTGACAGGGGCAATTCACCCCTCCACTTT. Translation gives CASSPLDRGNSPLHF.

The V gene is TRBV4-1, the J gene TRBJ2-4; the D gene is possibly TRBD2 (6 bases). Germline loops: CDR1 MGHRA, CDR2 YSYEKL. The CDR3 length is 15 residues. V gave up 1 base and J gave up 3 bases, with 10 bases separating them. The CDR3 region is CASSQVMRGKNIQYF. DNA of the CDR3: TGCGCCAGCAGCCAAGTTATGCGGGGCAAAAACATTCAGTACTTC.

The chain uses TRBV25-1 and TRBJ2-5, with no clear D. This CDR3 comprises 15 residues. Trimming removed 2 bases from V and 2 bases from J, with 12 bases in between. Looked up from germline, CDR1 is MGHDK and CDR2 is SYGVNS. The CDR3 coding sequence is TGTGCCAGCAGTGAACATAAAGGACGGCAAGAGACCCAGTACTTC. It codes for CASSEHKGRQETQYF.

At least ten counts were recorded for this clone. V and J are TRBV11-2 and TRBJ2-3; 11 nucleotides align to TRBD2. Germline CDR1 and CDR2: SGHAT and FQNNGV. The CDR3 runs 14 residues. J lost 5 bases, V lost 6 bases, and 4 bases had no gene match. The CDR3 spells CASSRLAGRDTQYF. The CDR3 DNA reads as TGTGCCAGCAGTCGACTAGCGGGAAGAGATACGCAGTATTTT.

V usage is TRBV30 and J usage is TRBJ2-7; the match to TRBD1 covers 9 bases. Germline-derived CDR1 and CDR2 are GTSNPN and SVGIG (reference sequence). Trimming removed 3 bases from V and 3 bases from J; junction bases left unmatched: 12. The CDR3 extends over 16 amino acids. The CDR3 DNA follows: TGTGCCTGGAGCGCTGCCGGGACAGGGTTCCTCTACGAGCAGTACTTC. Translated, it gives CAWSAAGTGFLYEQYF.

Details on this clone: Other DNA sequences in the same sample also yield this CDR3. J is TRBJ2-7 and V is TRBV5-1; D may be TRBD2 (6 bases). The CDR3 runs to 14 residues. V gave up 1 base and J gave up 2 bases, with 10 bases separating them. Germline CDR1 reads SGHRS; CDR2 reads YFSETQ. CDR3 amino acids: CASSLSSGAYEQYF. The CDR3 DNA follows: TGCGCCAGCAGCTTGTCATCGGGGGCCTACGAGCAGTACTTC.

This clone was picked up one time. The rearrangement uses TRBV5-1 and TRBJ1-1; 8 bases map to TRBD1. The junction had 8 bases not matched to a gene; V was cut back by 4 bases and J by 6 bases. CDR3 length: 14 amino acids. CDR1 and CDR2 (germline): SGHRS, YFSETQ. CDR3 sequence: CASSETWTGPEAFF. CDR3 sequence (DNA): TGCGCCAGCAGCGAGACTTGGACAGGGCCTGAAGCTTTCTTT.

A few counts support this clone. The same CDR3 can be traced to other DNA sequences in this sample. V is TRBV7-2 and J is TRBJ2-7, with TRBD1 as a possible D gene (5 bases). The CDR3 extends over 13 amino acids. CDR1 and CDR2 from the germline V gene are SGHTA and FQGNSA. Trimming stripped 3 bases from V and 1 base from J, with 7 bases between. CDR3 sequence reads: CASSLTASYEQYF. DNA of the CDR3: TGTGCCAGCAGCTTGACAGCTTCCTACGAGCAGTACTTC.

The V call is TRBV5-1, the J call TRBJ1-2; no definite D call. Trimming took off 4 bases at V and 0 bases at J, with 7 bases between the two ends. Germline CDR1 and CDR2: SGHRS and YFSETQ. This CDR3 contains 13 residues. CDR3 nucleotides: TGCGCCAGCAGCATCAGCCCTAACTATGGCTACACCTTC. Protein: CASSISPNYGYTF.